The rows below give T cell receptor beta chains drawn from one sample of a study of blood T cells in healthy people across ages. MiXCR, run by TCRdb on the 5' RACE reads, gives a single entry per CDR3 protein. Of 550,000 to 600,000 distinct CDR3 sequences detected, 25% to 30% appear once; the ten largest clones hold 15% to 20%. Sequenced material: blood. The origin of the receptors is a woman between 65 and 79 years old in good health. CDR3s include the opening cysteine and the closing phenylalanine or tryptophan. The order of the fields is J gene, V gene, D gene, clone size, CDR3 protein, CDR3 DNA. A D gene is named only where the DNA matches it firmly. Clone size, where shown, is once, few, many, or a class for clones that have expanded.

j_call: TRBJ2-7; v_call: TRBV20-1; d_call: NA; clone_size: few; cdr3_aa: CSARHPGGGRGYEQYF; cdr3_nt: TGCAGTGCACGACACCCAGGAGGGGGAAGGGGCTACGAGCAGTACTTC
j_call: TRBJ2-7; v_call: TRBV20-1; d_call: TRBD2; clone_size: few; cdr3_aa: CAGVKLYEQYF; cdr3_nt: TGCGCGGGGGTTAAGCTCTACGAGCAGTACTTC
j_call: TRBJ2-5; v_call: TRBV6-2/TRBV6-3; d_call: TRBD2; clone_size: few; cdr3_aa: CASSYGGTTQETQYF; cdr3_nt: TGTGCCAGCAGTTACGGCGGGACTACCCAAGAGACCCAGTACTTC
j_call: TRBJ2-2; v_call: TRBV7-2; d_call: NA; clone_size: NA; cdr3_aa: CASSLTAQRYGELFF; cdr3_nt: TGTGCCAGCAGCTTAACAGCTCAGCGATACGGGGAGCTGTTTTTT
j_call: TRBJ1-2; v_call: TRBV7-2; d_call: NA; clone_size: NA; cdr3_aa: CASSLARDAGSYTF; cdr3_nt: TGTGCCAGCAGCTTAGCTCGAGACGCCGGCTCCTACACCTTC
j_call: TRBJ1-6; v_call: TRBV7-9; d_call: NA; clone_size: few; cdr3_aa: CASSLVANNSPLHF; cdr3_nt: TGTGCCAGCAGCTTAGTCGCCAATAATTCACCCCTCCACTTT
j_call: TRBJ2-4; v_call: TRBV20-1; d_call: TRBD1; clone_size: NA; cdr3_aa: CSASDRSLAKNIQYF; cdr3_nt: TGCAGTGCTTCGGACAGGTCTTTAGCCAAAAACATTCAGTACTTC
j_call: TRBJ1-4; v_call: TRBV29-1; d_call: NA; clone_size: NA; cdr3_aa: CSVDRPYATNEKLFF; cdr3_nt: TGCAGCGTCGACAGGCCCTATGCAACTAATGAAAAACTGTTTTTT
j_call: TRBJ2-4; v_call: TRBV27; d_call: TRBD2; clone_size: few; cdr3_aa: CASRRGSLAKNIQYF; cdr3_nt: TGTGCCAGCAGGCGGGGGTCACTAGCCAAAAACATTCAGTACTTC
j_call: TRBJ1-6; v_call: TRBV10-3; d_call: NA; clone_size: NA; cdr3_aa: CATLETPYNSPLHF; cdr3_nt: TGTGCCACCCTAGAAACGCCTTATAATTCACCCCTCCACTTT
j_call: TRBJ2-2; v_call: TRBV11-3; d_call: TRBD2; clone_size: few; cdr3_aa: CASSVGLTSGGPGELFF; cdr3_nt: TGTGCCAGCAGCGTAGGATTGACTAGCGGGGGACCCGGGGAGCTGTTTTTT
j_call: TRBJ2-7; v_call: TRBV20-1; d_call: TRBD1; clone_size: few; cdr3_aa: CSYLWDRDYEQYF; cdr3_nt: TGCAGCTACCTTTGGGACAGGGACTACGAGCAGTACTTC
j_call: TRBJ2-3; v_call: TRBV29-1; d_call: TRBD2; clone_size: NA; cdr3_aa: CSVTTSGVTDTQYF; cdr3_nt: TGCAGCGTGACGACTAGCGGGGTCACAGATACGCAGTATTTT
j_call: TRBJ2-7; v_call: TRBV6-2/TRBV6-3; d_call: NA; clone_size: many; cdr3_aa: CASSYLYEQYF; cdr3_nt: TGTGCCAGCAGTTACCTCTACGAGCAGTACTTC
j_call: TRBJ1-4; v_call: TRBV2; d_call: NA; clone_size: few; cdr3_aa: CASSALLANEKLFF; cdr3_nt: TGTGCCAGCAGCGCGCTACTGGCTAATGAAAAACTGTTTTTT
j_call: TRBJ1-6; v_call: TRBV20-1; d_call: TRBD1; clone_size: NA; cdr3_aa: CSARVTGASYNSPLHF; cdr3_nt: TGCAGTGCTAGAGTAACAGGGGCCTCCTATAATTCACCCCTCCACTTT
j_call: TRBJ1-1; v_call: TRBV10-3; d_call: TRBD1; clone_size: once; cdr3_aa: CAIRLTGGTEAFF; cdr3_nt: TGTGCCATCAGACTGACAGGGGGCACTGAAGCTTTCTTT
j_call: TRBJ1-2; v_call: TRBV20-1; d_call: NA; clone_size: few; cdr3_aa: CSASYGAYGYTF; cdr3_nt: TGCAGTGCTAGTTACGGGGCCTATGGCTACACCTTC
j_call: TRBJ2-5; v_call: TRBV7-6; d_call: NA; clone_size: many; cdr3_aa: CASSLGMETQYF; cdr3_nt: TGTGCCAGCAGCTTAGGGATGGAGACCCAGTACTTC
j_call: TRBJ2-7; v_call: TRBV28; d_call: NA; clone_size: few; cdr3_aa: CASSFVPPHLYYEQYF; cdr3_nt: TGTGCCAGCAGTTTCGTGCCGCCCCACCTATACTACGAGCAGTACTTC
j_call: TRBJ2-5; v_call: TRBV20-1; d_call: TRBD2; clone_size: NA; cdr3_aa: CSFENTGGTETQYF; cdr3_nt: TGCAGCTTCGAGAATACGGGGGGAACGGAGACCCAGTACTTC
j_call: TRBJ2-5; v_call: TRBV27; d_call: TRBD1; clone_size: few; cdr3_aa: CASSSDRTGTQYF; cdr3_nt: TGTGCCAGCAGCTCAGACAGGACAGGGACCCAGTACTTC
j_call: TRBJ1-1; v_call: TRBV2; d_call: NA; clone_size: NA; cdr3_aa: CASGPGRANTEAFF; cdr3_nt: TGTGCCAGCGGGCCAGGGAGGGCGAACACTGAAGCTTTCTTT
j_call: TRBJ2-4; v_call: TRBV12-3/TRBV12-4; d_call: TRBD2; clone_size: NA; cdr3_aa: CASSAGLAGVKNIQYF; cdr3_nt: TGTGCCAGCAGTGCGGGACTAGCGGGGGTCAAAAACATTCAGTACTTC
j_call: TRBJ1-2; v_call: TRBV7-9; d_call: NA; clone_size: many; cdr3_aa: CASSRRDPRESGYTF; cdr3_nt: TGTGCCAGCAGCAGAAGGGACCCACGCGAATCCGGCTACACCTTC
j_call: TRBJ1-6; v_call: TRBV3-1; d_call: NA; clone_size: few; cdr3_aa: CASSPGAVNSPLHF; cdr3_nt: TGTGCCAGCAGCCCGGGGGCAGTTAATTCACCCCTCCACTTT
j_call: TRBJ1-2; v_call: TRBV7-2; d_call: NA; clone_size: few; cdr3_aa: CASSEMRGDGYTF; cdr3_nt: TGTGCCAGCAGTGAGATGCGGGGAGATGGCTACACCTTC
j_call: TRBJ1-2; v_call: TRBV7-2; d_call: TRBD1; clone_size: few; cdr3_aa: CASNLNQGDGYTF; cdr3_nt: TGTGCCAGCAACCTAAACCAGGGGGACGGCTACACCTTC
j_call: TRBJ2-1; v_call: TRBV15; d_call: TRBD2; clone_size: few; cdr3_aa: CATSSYGGARNEQFF; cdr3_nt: TGTGCCACCAGCAGCTACGGGGGGGCAAGGAATGAGCAGTTCTTC
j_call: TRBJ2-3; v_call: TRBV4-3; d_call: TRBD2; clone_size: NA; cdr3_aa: CASSQGASGGLDTQYF; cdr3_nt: TGCGCCAGCAGCCAAGGGGCTAGCGGGGGATTAGATACGCAGTATTTT
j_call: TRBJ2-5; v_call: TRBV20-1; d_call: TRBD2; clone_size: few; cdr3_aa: CSAMVASGDFRQETQYF; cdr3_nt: TGCAGTGCTATGGTGGCTAGCGGGGACTTCAGGCAAGAGACCCAGTACTTC
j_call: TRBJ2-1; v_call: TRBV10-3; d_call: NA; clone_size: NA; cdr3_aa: CAISDPEIYNEQFF; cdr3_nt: TGTGCCATCAGTGACCCCGAAATTTACAATGAGCAGTTCTTC
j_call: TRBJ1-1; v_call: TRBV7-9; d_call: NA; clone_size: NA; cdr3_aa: CASSLARTGWAPEAFF; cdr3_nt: TGTGCCAGCAGCTTAGCGCGTACAGGGTGGGCGCCTGAAGCTTTCTTT
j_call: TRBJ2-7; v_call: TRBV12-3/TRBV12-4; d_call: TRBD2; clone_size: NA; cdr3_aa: CASSSLASGNEQYF; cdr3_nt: TGTGCCAGCAGCTCTCTGGCTAGCGGGAACGAGCAGTACTTC
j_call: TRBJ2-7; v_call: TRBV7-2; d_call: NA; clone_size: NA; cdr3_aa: CASSSQSGSSYEQYF; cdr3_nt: TGTGCCAGCAGCTCTCAAAGCGGAAGCTCCTACGAGCAGTACTTC
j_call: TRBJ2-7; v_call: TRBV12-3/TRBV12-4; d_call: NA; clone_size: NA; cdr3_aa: CASGRDGRNEQYF; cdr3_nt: TGTGCCAGCGGCCGGGACGGAAGGAACGAGCAGTACTTC
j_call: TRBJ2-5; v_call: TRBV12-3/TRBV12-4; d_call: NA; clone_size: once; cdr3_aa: CASSSRGGVETQYF; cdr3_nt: TGTGCCAGCAGCTCAAGGGGGGGAGTAGAGACCCAGTACTTC
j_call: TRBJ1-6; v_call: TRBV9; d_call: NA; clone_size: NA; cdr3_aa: CASSVEARGNSPLHF; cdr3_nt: TGTGCCAGCAGCGTAGAGGCCAGGGGTAATTCACCCCTCCACTTT
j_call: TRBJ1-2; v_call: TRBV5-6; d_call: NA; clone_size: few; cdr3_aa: CASSLGGRTDNYGYTF; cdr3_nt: TGTGCCAGCAGCTTGGGGGGACGGACGGACAACTATGGCTACACCTTC
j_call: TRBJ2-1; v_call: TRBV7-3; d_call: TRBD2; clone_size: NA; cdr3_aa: CASSPSGDSNEQFF; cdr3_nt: TGTGCCAGCAGCCCGAGCGGGGATTCTAATGAGCAGTTCTTC
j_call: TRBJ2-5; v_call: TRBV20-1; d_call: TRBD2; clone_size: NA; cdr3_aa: CSAITRDYRETQYF; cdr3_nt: TGCAGTGCTATTACCCGGGACTATAGAGAGACCCAGTACTTC
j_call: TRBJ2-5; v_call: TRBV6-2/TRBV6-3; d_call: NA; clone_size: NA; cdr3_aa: CASSYPDRKETQYF; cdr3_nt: TGTGCCAGCAGTTATCCCGACAGAAAAGAGACCCAGTACTTC
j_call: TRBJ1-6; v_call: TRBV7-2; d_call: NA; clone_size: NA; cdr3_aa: CASSPRDSRYNSPLHF; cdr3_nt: TGTGCCAGCAGCCCCCGGGACTCTCGCTATAATTCACCCCTCCACTTT
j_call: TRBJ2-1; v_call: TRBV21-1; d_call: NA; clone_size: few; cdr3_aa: CASRLAGGTPITYNEQFF; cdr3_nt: TGTGCCAGCAGGCTAGCGGGGGGCACCCCCATTACCTACAATGAGCAGTTCTTC
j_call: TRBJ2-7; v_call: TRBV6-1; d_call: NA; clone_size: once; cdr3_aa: CASSAGRDLSISSYEQYF; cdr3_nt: TGTGCCAGCAGTGCGGGGCGGGACCTTTCAATCAGCTCCTACGAGCAGTACTTC
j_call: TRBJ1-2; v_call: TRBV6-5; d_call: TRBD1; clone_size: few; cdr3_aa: CASSSGQGAGGYTF; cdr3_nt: TGTGCCAGCAGTTCTGGACAGGGGGCCGGAGGCTACACCTTC
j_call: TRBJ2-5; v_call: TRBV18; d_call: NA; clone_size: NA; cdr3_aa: CASSPGAMSQETQYF; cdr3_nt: TGTGCCAGCTCACCAGGGGCGATGTCCCAAGAGACCCAGTACTTC
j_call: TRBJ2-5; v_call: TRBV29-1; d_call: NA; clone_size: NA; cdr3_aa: CSPARVAPETQYF; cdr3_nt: TGCAGCCCCGCGAGGGTAGCCCCAGAGACCCAGTACTTC
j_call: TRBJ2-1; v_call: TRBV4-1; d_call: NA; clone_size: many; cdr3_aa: CASRQAEPATYNEQFF; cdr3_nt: TGCGCCAGCAGGCAGGCAGAGCCAGCTACCTACAATGAGCAGTTCTTC
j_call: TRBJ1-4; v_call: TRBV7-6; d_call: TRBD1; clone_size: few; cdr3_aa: CASSSPGTGYEKLFF; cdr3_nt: TGTGCCAGCAGCTCGCCCGGGACAGGGTACGAAAAACTGTTTTTT
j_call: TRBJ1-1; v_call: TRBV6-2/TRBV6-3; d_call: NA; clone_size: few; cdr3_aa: CASKEGSEAFF; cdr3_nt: TGTGCCAGCAAGGAAGGGAGTGAAGCTTTCTTT
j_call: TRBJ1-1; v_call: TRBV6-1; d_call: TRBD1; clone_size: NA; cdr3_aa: CASRIQGASNTEAFF; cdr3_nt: TGTGCCAGCAGGATACAGGGGGCATCAAACACTGAAGCTTTCTTT
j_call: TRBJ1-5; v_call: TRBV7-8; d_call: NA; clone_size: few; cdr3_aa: CASSLRLPQPQHF; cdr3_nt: TGTGCCAGCAGCTTAAGACTGCCTCAGCCCCAGCATTTT